The present T cell receptor (beta chain) was sequenced within a study of identical twins. This clonotype was seen ten or more times. TCRdb reanalysed the 5' RACE reads using MiXCR and keeps one entry per CDR3 protein. This repertoire shows approximately 600,000 distinct CDR3 sequences, more than 9% found once; its top ten account for approximately 3%. This sample was also put to use in a study of yellow fever vaccine responses in identical twins.

The sequence came from a woman aged 18-29 years in good health. Material for sequencing was PBMCs.

The CDR3 region has the DNA TGCAGCGTTGTGAGCGACTACAATGAGCAGTTCTTC. Translation: CSVVSDYNEQFF. The chain uses TRBV29-1 and TRBJ2-1; D is uncertain. Looked up from germline, CDR1 is SQVTM and CDR2 is ANQGSEA. There are 12 residues in the CDR3. Trimming pared 4 bases from V and 3 bases from J, leaving 7 bases between.